This T cell receptor (beta chain) derives from a study of cytomegalovirus exposure and HLA in healthy donors. Study-wide results and caveats: Later analysis identified a missense DCLRE1C variant that was linked to TCR beta V- and J-gene trimming.

The CDR3 length is 18 residues. Losses at the gene ends were 4 bases for V and 6 bases for J; bases not matched to a gene: 7. Germline assignment: CDR1 SGDLS and CDR2 YYNGEE. Use of 60 Vbeta and 13 Jbeta primers characterized the PCR. TCRdb keeps only in-frame clones here, not all; method: immunoSEQ multiplex PCR. The repertoire consists of 85,000 to 100,000 clones, with around 70% occurring once and the leading ten covering 2.5% to 3%. Details on this clone: Its cognate antigen is unknown.

Sequences were obtained from PBMCs. This clonotype originated in a man between 50 and 59 years old in good health and CMV-seronegative. The chain uses TRBV9 and TRBJ2-6, with TRBD2 identical over 16 bases. CDR3 DNA: TGTGCCAGCAGCACCCAGGGACTAGCGGGGGGGAAGGCCAACGTCCTGACTTTC. Translated: CASSTQGLAGGKANVLTF.